This TCR beta chain was found in a study of human T cells and chemical hapten exposure. Time point indicated: patch test 1, 2 weeks after DPC sensitization. The treatment denotes: therapeutic diphenylcyclopropenone sensitization with weekly scalp DPC. Per the germline V gene, CDR1 is SGHAT and CDR2 is FQDESV (reference sequence). The CDR3 is made up of 15 amino acids. V lost 6 bases and J 0 bases, leaving 13 bases between the germline ends. TCRdb called the RACE reads again in MiXCR, with one record for every CDR3 protein. Of some 180,000 distinct CDR3 sequences listed, about a fifth are singletons. This clonotype originated in a woman between 50 and 59 years old with alopecia areata. Some clones in this sample may be carry-over from other donors' samples. The sample here was whole blood, taken in connection with sensitization to the hapten diphenylcyclopropenone (DPC). This sequence joins TRBV11-1 and TRBJ2-3; D uncertain. The CDR3 DNA is TGTGCCAGCAGGCAAGGGATGGCCAGCACAGATACGCAGTATTTT. Translated: CASRQGMASTDTQYF.